The sequence of this T cell receptor beta chain was determined in a study of T cell responses to AZD1222 COVID-19 vaccine. Note on this clone: What it binds is not known.

Findings and limits, study-wide: Scientists sampled the repertoires only once the peak T cell response had passed. The donors showed a predominance of white British ancestry and of females, with possible underestimation of clonal diversity. Only five or six individuals given AZD1222 were seropositive at baseline. Targets within unmutated variant regions were reportedly found for nearly half of spike-specific TCRs.

Sequencing used immunoSEQ multiplex PCR; TCRdb keeps in-frame clones, though not all of them. The sample includes about 180,000 clones, 90% to 95% of them seen just once. This sample comprised peripheral blood, obtained 28 days after the second dose of the MenACWY control vaccine. This receptor was obtained from an adult who received the MenACWY meningococcal vaccine as a control.

CDR3 amino acids: CASSQVGVSRGEPQHF. The CDR3 DNA is TGCGCCAGCAGCCAAGTAGGGGTCTCCAGGGGCGAGCCCCAGCATTTT. The V gene is TRBV4-1, the J gene TRBJ1-5; D might be TRBD1 (6 bases). V was trimmed by 1 base and J by 8 bases, leaving 18 bases between them. The CDR3 totals 16 residues. CDR1 and CDR2 from the germline V gene are MGHRA and YSYEKL.